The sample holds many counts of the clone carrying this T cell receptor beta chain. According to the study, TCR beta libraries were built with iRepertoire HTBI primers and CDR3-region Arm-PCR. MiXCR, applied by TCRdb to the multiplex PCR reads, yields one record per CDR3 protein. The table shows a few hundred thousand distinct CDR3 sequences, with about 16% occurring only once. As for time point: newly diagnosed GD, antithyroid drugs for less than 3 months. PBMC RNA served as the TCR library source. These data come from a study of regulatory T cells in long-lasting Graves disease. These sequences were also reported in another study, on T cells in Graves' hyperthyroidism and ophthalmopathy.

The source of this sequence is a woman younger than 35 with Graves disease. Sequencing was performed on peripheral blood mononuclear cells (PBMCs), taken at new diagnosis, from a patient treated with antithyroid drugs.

In nucleotides, the CDR3 is TGTGCCACCGGTGGGTCGCGGGACAGGGACTACAATGAGCAGTTCTTC. This sequence encodes CATGGSRDRDYNEQFF. J is TRBJ2-1 and V is TRBV15; 9 positions match TRBD1. V gave up 8 bases and J gave up 3 bases; unmatched junction bases: 11. CDR3 length: 16 residues. Germline lookup yields CDR1 LNHNV and CDR2 YYDKDF (reference sequence).